This T cell receptor beta chain is drawn from a study of blood T cell repertoires in COVID-19. Across the study: The United States, Italy and Spain supplied acute and convalescent COVID-19 samples. T cells, B-cell-depleted T cells, or PBMCs provided the cDNA or gDNA that served as material.

CDR3 size: 16 residues. Trimming cost V 5 bases and J 7 bases; bases outside gene matches: 12. Looked up from germline, CDR1 is MNHEY and CDR2 is SMNVEV (reference sequence). Original data processing: Reference gene primer amplification yielded estimated nucleated cell counts. Profiled with immunoSEQ multiplex PCR; TCRdb holds only in-frame clones, not every one. That table gives V, J and clone size, and the DNA gave D and trimming. Of 42,000 or so clones detected, more than 70% appear once; the ten largest clones hold around 2.3%. The chain carries TRBV27 and TRBJ2-1; the match to TRBD2 covers 9 bases. Sequenced input: peripheral blood. This sequence originates from a human donor in a cohort sampled during active COVID-19. The CDR3 region is CASSRIPGTSLNEQFF. DNA of the CDR3: TGTGCCAGCAGTCGCATCCCGGGGACTAGCTTAAATGAGCAGTTCTTC.